This is a list of T cell receptor beta chains from one sample in a study of beta chain features in type 1 diabetes. TCRdb keeps only in-frame clones here, not all; method: immunoSEQ multiplex PCR. The table lists about 620,000 clones, roughly a sixth of them singletons, with around 0.1% in the top ten. Sample: naive CD4+ T cells from blood. The receptors were gathered from a man between 18 and 35 years old in good health. The CDR3 runs from the conserved cysteine through the conserved F or W.

>TRBV4-1|TRBJ2-2
CASSHGPIGQGGELFF
>TRBV27|TRBJ2-7
CASSLFFGDRFQSSYEQYF
>TRBV9|TRBJ2-5
CASSYGQGGIQETQYF
>TRBV28|TRBJ1-5
CASNIQTGRVNQPQHF
>TRBV18|TRBJ1-1
CASSPDRANTEAFF
>TRBV6-6|TRBJ1-5
CASTGAGNQPQHF
>TRBV7-9|TRBJ1-2
CASSLVWPLQLQYGYTF
>TRBV30|TRBJ2-7
CAWSPQGALSYEQYF
>TRBV11-2|TRBJ2-7
CASSLVSLYEQYF
>TRBV2|TRBJ2-4
CASSEQTGRQPF
>TRBV2|TRBJ1-1
CASSGTGMKAFF
>TRBV19|TRBJ2-5
CATRGWATQETQYF
>TRBV7-2|TRBJ1-1
CASSLGRMNTEAFF
>TRBV6-5|TRBJ2-7
CASSYGTVRYEQYF
>TRBV2|TRBJ2-1
CASSEINEQFF
>TRBV7-2|TRBJ2-3
CASSSRLGTDTQYF
>TRBV5-1|TRBJ1-2
CASSLAGSAARSYGYTF
>TRBV10-3|TRBJ2-7
CASTGTSNQAEQYF
>TRBV9|TRBJ2-1
CASSVSTGGEQFF
>TRBV7-7|TRBJ2-2
CAEGGTGDFSGELFF
>TRBV11-2|TRBJ2-3
CASSLAWDTQYF
>TRBV10-3|TRBJ2-7
CAISESRQGRGSPYEQYF
>TRBV11-2|TRBJ2-3
CASSRILRTDTQYF
>TRBV7-2|TRBJ2-7
CASSRGSAPYEQYF